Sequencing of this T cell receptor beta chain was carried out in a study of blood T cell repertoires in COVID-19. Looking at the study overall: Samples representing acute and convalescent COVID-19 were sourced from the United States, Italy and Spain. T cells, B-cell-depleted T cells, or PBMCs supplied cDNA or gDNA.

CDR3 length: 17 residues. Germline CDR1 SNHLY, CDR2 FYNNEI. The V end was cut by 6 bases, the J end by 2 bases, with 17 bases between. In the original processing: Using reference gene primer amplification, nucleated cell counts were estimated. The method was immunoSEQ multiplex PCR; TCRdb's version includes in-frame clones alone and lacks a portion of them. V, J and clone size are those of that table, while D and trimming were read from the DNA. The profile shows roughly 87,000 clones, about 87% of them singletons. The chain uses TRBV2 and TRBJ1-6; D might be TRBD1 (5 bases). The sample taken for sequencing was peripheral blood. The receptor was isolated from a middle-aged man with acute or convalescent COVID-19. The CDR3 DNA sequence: TGTGCCAGCAGCCCCGACAGTTCTTGGCCCTATAATTCACCCCTCCACTTT. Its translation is CASSPDSSWPYNSPLHF.